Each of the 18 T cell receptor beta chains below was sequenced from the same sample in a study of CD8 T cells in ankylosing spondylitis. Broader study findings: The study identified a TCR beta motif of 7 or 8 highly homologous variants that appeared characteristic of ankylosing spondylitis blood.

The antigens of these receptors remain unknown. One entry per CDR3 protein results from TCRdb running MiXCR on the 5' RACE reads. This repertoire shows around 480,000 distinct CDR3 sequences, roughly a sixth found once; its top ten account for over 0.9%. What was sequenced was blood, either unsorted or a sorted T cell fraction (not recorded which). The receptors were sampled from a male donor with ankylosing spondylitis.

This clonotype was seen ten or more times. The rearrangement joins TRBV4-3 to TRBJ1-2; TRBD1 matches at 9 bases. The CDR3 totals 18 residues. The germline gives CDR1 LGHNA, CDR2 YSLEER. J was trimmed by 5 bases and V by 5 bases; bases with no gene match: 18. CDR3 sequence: CASSGQNPGQGQSYGYTF. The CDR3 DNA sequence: TGCGCCAGCAGCGGACAGAATCCAGGACAGGGGCAGAGTTATGGCTACACCTTC.

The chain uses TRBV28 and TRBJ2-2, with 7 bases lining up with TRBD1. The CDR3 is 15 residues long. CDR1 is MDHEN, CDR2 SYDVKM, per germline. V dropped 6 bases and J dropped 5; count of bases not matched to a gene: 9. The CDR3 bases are TGTGCCAGCAGAATTGGGGACAGAAGTACCGGGGAGCTGTTTTTT. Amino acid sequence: CASRIGDRSTGELFF.

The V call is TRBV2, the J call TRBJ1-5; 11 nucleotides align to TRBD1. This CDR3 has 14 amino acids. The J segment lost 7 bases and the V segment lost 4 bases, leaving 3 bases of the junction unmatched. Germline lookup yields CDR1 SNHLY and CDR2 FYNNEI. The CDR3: CASSGTGGGQPQHF. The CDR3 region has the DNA TGTGCCAGCAGTGGGACAGGGGGCGGGCAGCCCCAGCATTTT.

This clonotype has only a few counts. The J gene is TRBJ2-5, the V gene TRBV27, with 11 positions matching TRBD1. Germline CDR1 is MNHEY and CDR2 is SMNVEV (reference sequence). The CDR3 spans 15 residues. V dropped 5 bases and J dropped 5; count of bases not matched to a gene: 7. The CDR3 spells CASSVGQGARETQYF. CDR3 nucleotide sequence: TGTGCCAGCAGTGTCGGACAGGGGGCGCGGGAGACCCAGTACTTC.

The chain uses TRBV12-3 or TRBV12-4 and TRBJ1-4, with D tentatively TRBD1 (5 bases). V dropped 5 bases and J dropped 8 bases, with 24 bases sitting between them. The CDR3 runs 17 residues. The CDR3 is CASSAPLRTEGSEKLFF. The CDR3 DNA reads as TGTGCCAGCAGTGCGCCCCTAAGGACGGAGGGGTCGGAAAAACTGTTTTTT.

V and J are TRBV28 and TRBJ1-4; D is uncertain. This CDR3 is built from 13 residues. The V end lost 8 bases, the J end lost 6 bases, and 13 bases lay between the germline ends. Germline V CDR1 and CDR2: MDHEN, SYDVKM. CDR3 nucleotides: TGTGCCAGCTCAAGGGTCATTGATGAAAAACTGTTTTTT. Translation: CASSRVIDEKLFF.

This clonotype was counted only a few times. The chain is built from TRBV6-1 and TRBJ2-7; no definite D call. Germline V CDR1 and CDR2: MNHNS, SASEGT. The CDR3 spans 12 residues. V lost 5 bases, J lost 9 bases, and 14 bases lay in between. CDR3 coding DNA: TGTGCCAGCAGTCCCATAGGCCCTCTGCAGTACTTC. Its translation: CASSPIGPLQYF.

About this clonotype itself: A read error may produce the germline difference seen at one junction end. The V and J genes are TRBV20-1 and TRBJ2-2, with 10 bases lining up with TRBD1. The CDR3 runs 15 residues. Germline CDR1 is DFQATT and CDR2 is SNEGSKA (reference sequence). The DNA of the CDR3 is TGCAGTGCTGTCGACAGGGGGCGCGGCACCGGGGAGCTGTATTTT. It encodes CSAVDRGRGTGELYF.

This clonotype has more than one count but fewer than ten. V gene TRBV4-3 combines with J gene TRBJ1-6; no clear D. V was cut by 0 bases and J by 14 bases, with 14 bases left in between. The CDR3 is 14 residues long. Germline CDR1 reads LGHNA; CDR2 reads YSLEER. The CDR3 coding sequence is TGCGCCAGCAGCCAAGATCTCTACAAAATCACCCTCCACTTT. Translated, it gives CASSQDLYKITLHF.

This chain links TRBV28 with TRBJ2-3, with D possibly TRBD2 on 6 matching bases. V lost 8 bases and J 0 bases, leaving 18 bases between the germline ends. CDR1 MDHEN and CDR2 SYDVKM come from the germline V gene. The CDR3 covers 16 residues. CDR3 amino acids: CASRVGGASSTDTQYF. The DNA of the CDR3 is TGTGCCAGCCGAGTCGGGGGAGCGTCTAGCACAGATACGCAGTATTTT.

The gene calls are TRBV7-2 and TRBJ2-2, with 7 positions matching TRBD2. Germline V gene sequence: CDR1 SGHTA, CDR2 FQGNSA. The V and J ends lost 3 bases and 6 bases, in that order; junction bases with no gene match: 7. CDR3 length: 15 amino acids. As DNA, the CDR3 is TGTGCCAGCAGCTTCTGGGCAGGGAGGGCCGGGGAGCTGTTTTTT. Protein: CASSFWAGRAGELFF.

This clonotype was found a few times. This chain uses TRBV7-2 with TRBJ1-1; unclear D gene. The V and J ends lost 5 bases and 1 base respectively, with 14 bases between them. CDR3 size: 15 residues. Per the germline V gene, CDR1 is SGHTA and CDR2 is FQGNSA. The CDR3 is CASSRPSTGNTEAFF. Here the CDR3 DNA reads TGTGCCAGCAGCCGGCCGAGTACGGGGAACACTGAAGCTTTCTTT.

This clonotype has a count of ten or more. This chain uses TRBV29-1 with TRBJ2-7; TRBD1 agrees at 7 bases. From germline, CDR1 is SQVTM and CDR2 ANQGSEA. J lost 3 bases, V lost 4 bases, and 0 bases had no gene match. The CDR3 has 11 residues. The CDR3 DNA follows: TGCAGCGTTGGGGACAGCTACGAGCAGTACTTC. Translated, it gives CSVGDSYEQYF.

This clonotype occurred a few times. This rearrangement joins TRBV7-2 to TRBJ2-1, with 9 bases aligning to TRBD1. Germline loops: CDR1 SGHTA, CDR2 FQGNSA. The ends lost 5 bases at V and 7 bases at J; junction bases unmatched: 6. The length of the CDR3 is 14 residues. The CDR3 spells CASSPQGAINEQFF. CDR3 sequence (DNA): TGTGCCAGCAGCCCACAGGGGGCAATTAATGAGCAGTTCTTC.

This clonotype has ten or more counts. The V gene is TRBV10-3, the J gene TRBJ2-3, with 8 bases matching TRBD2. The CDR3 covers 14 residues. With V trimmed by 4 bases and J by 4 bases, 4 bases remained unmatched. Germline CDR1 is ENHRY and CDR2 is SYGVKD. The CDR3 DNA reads TGTGCCATCAGTGGGGGTAGCGGGGCAGATACGCAGTATTTT. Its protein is CAISGGSGADTQYF.

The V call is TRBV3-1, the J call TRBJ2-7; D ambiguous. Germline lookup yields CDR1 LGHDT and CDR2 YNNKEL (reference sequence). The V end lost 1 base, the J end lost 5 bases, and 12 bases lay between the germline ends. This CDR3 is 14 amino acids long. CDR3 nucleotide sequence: TGTGCCAGCAGCCAAGGACTGGCGATCGACGAGCAGTACTTC. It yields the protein CASSQGLAIDEQYF.

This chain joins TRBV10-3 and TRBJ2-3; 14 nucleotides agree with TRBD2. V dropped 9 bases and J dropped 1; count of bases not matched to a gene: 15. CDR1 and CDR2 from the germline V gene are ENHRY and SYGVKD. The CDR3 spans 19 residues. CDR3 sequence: CAILIPGTSGGHRTDTQYF. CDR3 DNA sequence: TGTGCCATTCTGATCCCCGGGACTAGCGGGGGTCACCGCACAGATACGCAGTATTTT.

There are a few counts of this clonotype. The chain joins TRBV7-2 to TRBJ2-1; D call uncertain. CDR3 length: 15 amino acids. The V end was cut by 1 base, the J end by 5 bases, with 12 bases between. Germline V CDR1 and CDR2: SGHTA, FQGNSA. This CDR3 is CASSLVMGGHNEQFF. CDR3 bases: TGTGCCAGCAGCTTAGTTATGGGCGGACACAATGAGCAGTTCTTC.